A single sample is the source of the 2 T cell receptor beta chains below, sequenced in a study of shared clonotypes between healthy human individuals. Method: immunoSEQ multiplex PCR; TCRdb's copy keeps in-frame clones and lacks some. Of some 2.4 million clones in the sample, approximately 94% were seen once. Sequencing was performed on naive CD4+ T cells from PBMCs. Subset of the sample: CD45RA+ positively selected. Every receptor here comes from a man between 18 and 35 years old in good health. Some clones in this sample may be carry-over from other donors' samples.

This rearrangement joins TRBV6-1 to TRBJ2-4; D possibly corresponds to TRBD1 (5 bases). The V gene lost 10 bases and the J gene lost 8 bases, with 21 bases spanning the gap. Germline lookup yields CDR1 MNHNS and CDR2 SASEGT. CDR3 length: 14 amino acids. The CDR3 coding sequence is TGTGCCACCAAGGGGCAGGGCCACCGAGACATTCAGTACTTC. Translating gives CATKGQGHRDIQYF.

The chain uses TRBV6-1 and TRBJ1-5, with D uncertain. The CDR3 contains 15 residues. CDR1 and CDR2 (germline): MNHNS, SASEGT. Trimming cost V 1 base and J 5 bases, with 12 bases left between them. The CDR3: CASSEGPGDDQPQHF. The CDR3 DNA sequence: TGTGCCAGCAGTGAAGGGCCAGGCGACGATCAGCCCCAGCATTTT.